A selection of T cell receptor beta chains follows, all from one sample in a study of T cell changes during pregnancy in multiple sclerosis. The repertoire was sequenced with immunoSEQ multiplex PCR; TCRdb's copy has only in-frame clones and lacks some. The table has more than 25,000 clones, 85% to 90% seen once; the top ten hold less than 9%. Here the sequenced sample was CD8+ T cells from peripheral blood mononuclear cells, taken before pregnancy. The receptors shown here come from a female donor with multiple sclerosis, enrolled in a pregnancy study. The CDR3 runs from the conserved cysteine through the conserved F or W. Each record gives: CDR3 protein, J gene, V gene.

CDR3aa: CASSNGEGVNTEAFF
j_gene: TRBJ1-1
v_gene: TRBV18

CDR3aa: CASSHGLSYEQYF
j_gene: TRBJ2-7
v_gene: TRBV27

CDR3aa: CASSHVGQVIMNTEAFF
j_gene: TRBJ1-1
v_gene: TRBV4-1

CDR3aa: CASSPGTSGANYEQYF
j_gene: TRBJ2-7
v_gene: TRBV7-9

CDR3aa: CASSYFTDISYEQYF
j_gene: TRBJ2-7
v_gene: TRBV6-5

CDR3aa: CAWSSGMNTEAFF
j_gene: TRBJ1-1
v_gene: TRBV30

CDR3aa: CASISGQGAIEQYF
j_gene: TRBJ2-7
v_gene: TRBV2

CDR3aa: CASSQEGGAGGADTQYF
j_gene: TRBJ2-3
v_gene: TRBV4-2

CDR3aa: CASRKGDSSDTQYF
j_gene: TRBJ2-3
v_gene: TRBV5-1

CDR3aa: CASSLLGTSGNLRTDTQYF
j_gene: TRBJ2-3
v_gene: TRBV27

CDR3aa: CASSGWLDRSSHGYTF
j_gene: TRBJ1-2
v_gene: TRBV9

CDR3aa: CASSRGFIQSSYNEQFF
j_gene: TRBJ2-1
v_gene: TRBV5-4

CDR3aa: CASSFGDRVHYEQYF
j_gene: TRBJ2-7
v_gene: TRBV27

CDR3aa: CSACCGGSYYEQYF
j_gene: TRBJ2-7
v_gene: TRBV29-1

CDR3aa: CATSRGRGTYNEQFF
j_gene: TRBJ2-1
v_gene: TRBV15

CDR3aa: CASSVLPGSSEQFF
j_gene: TRBJ2-1
v_gene: TRBV10-1

CDR3aa: CASSHGGTAPEAFF
j_gene: TRBJ1-1
v_gene: TRBV4-1

CDR3aa: CASRYGSGGSETQYF
j_gene: TRBJ2-5
v_gene: TRBV11-2

CDR3aa: CASSLDGGEQFF
j_gene: TRBJ2-1
v_gene: TRBV5-1

CDR3aa: CASSQKTGERNEQFF
j_gene: TRBJ2-1
v_gene: TRBV4-1

CDR3aa: CASSLVVGSEAAGANVLTF
j_gene: TRBJ2-6
v_gene: TRBV7-9

CDR3aa: CASSPGQGISYEQYF
j_gene: TRBJ2-7
v_gene: TRBV11-2

CDR3aa: CASSIGLDRGTEAFF
j_gene: TRBJ1-1
v_gene: TRBV19